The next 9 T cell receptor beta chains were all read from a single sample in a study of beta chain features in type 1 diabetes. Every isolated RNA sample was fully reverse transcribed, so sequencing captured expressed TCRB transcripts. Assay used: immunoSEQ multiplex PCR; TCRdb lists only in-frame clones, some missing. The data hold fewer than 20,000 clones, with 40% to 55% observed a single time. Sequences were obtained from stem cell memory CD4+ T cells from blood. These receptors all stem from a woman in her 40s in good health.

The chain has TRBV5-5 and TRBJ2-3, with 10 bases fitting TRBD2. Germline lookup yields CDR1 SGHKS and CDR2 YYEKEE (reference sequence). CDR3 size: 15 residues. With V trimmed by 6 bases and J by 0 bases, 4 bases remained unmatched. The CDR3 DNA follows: TGTGCCAGCAACAAGCGGGGGGGAAGCACAGATACGCAGTATTTT. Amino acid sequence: CASNKRGGSTDTQYF.

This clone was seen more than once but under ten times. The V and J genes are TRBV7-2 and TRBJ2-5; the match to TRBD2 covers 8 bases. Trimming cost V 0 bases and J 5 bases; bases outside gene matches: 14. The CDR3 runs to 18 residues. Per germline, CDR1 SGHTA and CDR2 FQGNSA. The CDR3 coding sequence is TGTGCCAGCAGCTTAGCGAGAGTTATCCAAGCGGGGGTGGAGACCCAGTACTTC. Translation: CASSLARVIQAGVETQYF.

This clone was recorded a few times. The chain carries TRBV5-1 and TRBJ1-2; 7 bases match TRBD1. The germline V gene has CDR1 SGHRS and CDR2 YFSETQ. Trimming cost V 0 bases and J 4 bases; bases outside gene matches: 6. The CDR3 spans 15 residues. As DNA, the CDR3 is TGCGCCAGCAGCTTGGCCCAGGGGGAGACCTATGGCTACACCTTC. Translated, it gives CASSLAQGETYGYTF. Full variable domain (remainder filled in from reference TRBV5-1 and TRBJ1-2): KAGVTQTPRYLIKTRGQQVTLSCSPISGHRSVSWYQQTPGQGLQFLFEYFSETQRNKGNFPGRFSGRQFSNSRSEMNVSTLELGDSALYLCASSLAQGETYGYTFGSGTRLTVV.

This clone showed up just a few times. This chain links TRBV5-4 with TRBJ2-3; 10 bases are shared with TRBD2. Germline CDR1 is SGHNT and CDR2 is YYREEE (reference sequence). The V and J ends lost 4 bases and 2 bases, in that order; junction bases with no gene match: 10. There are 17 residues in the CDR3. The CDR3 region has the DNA TGTGCCAGCAGCCGGACTGGAGCGGGGGGGTTCACAGATACGCAGTATTTT. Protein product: CASSRTGAGGFTDTQYF. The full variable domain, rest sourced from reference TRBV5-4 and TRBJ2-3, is ETGVTQSPTHLIKTRGQQVTLRCSSQSGHNTVSWYQQALGQGPQFIFQYYREEENGRGNFPPRFSGLQFPNYSSELNVNALELDDSALYLCASSRTGAGGFTDTQYFGPGTRLTVL.

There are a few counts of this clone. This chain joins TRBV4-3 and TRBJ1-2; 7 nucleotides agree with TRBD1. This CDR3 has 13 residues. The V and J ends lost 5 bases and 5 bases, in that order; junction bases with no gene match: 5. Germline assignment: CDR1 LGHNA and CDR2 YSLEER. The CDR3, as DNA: TGCGCCAGCAGCTATACAGGGGATTATGGCTACACCTTC. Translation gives CASSYTGDYGYTF.

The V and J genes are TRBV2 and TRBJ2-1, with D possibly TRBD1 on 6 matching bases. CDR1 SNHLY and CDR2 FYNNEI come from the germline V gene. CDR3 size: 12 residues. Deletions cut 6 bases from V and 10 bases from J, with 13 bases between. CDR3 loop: CASSPRGSEQFF. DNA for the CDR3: TGTGCCAGCAGCCCAAGGGGGTCGGAGCAGTTCTTC. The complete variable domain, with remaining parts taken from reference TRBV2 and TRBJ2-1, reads EPEVTQTPSHQVTQMGQEVILRCVPISNHLYFYWYRQILGQKVEFLVSFYNNEISEKSEIFDDQFSVERPDGSNFTLKIRSTKLEDSAMYFCASSPRGSEQFFGPGTRLTVL.

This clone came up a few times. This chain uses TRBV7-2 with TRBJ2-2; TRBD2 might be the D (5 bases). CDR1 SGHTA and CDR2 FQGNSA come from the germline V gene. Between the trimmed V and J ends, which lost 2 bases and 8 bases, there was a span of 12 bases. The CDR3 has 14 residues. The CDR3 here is CASSLWFLAGELFF. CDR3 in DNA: TGTGCCAGCAGCTTATGGTTTCTAGCTGGGGAGCTGTTTTTT.

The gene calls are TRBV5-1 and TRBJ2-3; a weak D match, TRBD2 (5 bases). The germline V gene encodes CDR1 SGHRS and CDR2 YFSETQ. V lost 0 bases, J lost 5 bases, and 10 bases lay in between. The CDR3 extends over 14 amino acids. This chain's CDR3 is CASSLEVRGDTQYF. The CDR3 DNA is TGCGCCAGCAGCTTGGAAGTTCGGGGAGATACGCAGTATTTT.

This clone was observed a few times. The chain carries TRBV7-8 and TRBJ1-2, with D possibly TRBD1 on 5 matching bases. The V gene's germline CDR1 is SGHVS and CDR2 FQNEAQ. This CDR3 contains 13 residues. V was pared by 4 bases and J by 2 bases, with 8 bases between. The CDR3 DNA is TGTGCCAGCAGCTACGACAGAAACTATGGCTACACCTTC. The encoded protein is CASSYDRNYGYTF.